This T cell receptor (beta chain) was captured by sequencing in a study of cytomegalovirus exposure and HLA in healthy donors (dated by TCRdb to about 2017). Notes on the research overall: An earlier analysis of approximately 600 of the donors reported roughly 300 Gb of sequence data and around 120 million unique TCR beta sequences from 150 million to 200 million T cells. About 320 gigabases of sequencing data and roughly 90 million unique TCR sequences were included in an early release covering roughly 600 HLA-typed donors. Of the roughly 400 genotyped donors, approximately 81% were placed in the genetic ancestry cluster associated with self-reported Caucasian donors. The study aimed to test whether signatures of past pathogen exposure could be identified by cataloging public T cell receptors. Using immunosequencing, the study profiled T cell repertoires from 666 subjects and related those repertoires to cytomegalovirus serostatus. Besides the first cohort of around 670 subjects, a separate validation cohort made up of roughly 120 different subjects was used. High-throughput TCR immunosequencing, statistical association of individual TCRs with disease status, and machine learning were combined to predict cytomegalovirus infection status. A later analysis re-analyzed previously published TCR beta repertoires from 600 to 850 donors and added high-resolution HLA genotyping to study TCR occurrence patterns. Rather than using new phenotypic data, the later analysis identified candidate immune exposures from TCR beta sequences and from how often those sequences occurred across donors. An earlier analysis of 587 of the donors used high-throughput TCR beta sequencing to judge whether each TCR beta V gene segment behaved as functional or pseudogenic. Donor age, sex, ethnicity and CMV serostatus were compiled together with the repertoire data. A later genetic analysis took genome-wide SNP genotypes for 398 of the 666 donors and used that subset as a discovery cohort. All discovery cohort repertoires had been generated using a single sequencing platform. HLA typing included class I and class II loci at four-digit resolution. Typing coverage differed by locus: A, B, C, DRB1 and DQB1 were typed in about 620-640 donors, DQA1 in 500 to 550, DPA1 in 600 to 610, and DPB1 in just under 490. Roughly 5 DR-DQ haplotypes were handled as single units for association and clustering, since linkage in the cohort was strong. Across under 500 genotyped donors of the cohort, an average of about 240,000 unique TCR beta nucleotide sequences per donor were sequenced, and roughly 18% of those sequences were non-productive.

According to the germline V gene (reference sequence), CDR1 reads SGHNT and CDR2 reads YYREEE. The CDR3 runs 12 residues from the cysteine to the phenylalanine. Only the CDR3 DNA is retained, 36 bases long and in frame from the first base. In total, approximately 690 healthy bone marrow donors made up the cohort. At the time of sampling, all cohort members were nominally healthy, though unrecorded immune exposures were likely present. The donor tested CMV seronegative, placing the donor among the 350 to 400 seronegative members of the cohort. A peripheral blood sample was provided by each donor, and peripheral blood mononuclear cells were used for TCR beta sequencing. The Qiagen DNeasy Blood Extraction Kit was used to extract genomic DNA from the blood cell samples. Broad study findings and their caveats: Correlated functional status among segregating V segments might reflect linkage disequilibrium, but an unknown experimental factor could not be ruled out. According to a later analysis, TCR association rates differed among HLA loci, with DRB1 alleles showing the most associated TCRs and HLA-C alleles showing the fewest. Most CMV-associated TCR beta chains appeared to be HLA-restricted in a later analysis, and the HLA associations seemed to be driven largely by CMV exposure. Sequencing depth was assumed to be roughly uniform across donors in the presence/absence analyses, though that assumption may not hold. Because HLA typing was unavailable for some donors at each locus, only the typed subset was used in association tests. A total of fewer than 200 TCR beta chains were listed by the study as associated with cytomegalovirus. Because counts were too low, seventeen rarely observed V segments, including chromosome 9 orphons, were left out of the earlier analysis of 500 to 650 of the donors. A further reported finding was that TCR beta sequences accurately predicted the HLA-A and HLA-B alleles for most subjects in the first cohort. In a later genetic analysis, a missense DCLRE1C variant was associated with V-gene and J-gene trimming of TCR beta chains, and the association was replicated in an independent cohort. When HLA alleles, especially DR and DQ, strongly co-occurred, TCR associations were difficult to assign to individual alleles. A later analysis reported that several top co-occurrence clusters appeared linked to parvovirus B19, influenza, CMV and Epstein-Barr virus. Specific HLA alleles were associated with 16,951 TCR beta sequences at a false discovery rate of 0.05 in a later analysis. The authors suggested that the approach could potentially be extended to other disease states and immunological phenotypes. Three of the identified cytomegalovirus-associated TCR beta chains were confirmed in vitro to be specific for cytomegalovirus antigens. Some IMGT-functional V segments, including TRBV6-2 and TRBV6-3, could not be told apart with the 87-base-pair reads, so those segments were excluded. Compared with equally common non-associated chains, HLA-associated TCR beta chains in a later analysis were more clonally expanded and had lower generation probabilities. CMV serostatus was the only immune exposure information available for the cohort. In an earlier analysis of under 600 of the donors, most TCR beta V segments were observed in productive rearrangements about 87% or about 30% of the time, broadly matching IMGT annotations. According to a later genetic analysis, donors in an Asian-associated ancestry cluster had fewer N-insertions in productive TCRs than the roughly 700-donor mean. This cohort had only TCR beta chains sequenced, and the lack of alpha or paired-chain data limited which features could be detected. A group of highly shared sequence variants was considered likely to be a technical artifact of the sequencing pipeline. Cytomegalovirus status was reported to be diagnosed by the classifier with high specificity and sensitivity in both the original and validation cohorts. Across donors, most TCR sequences were observed very rarely, whereas some public TCRs were present in many individuals.

Library preparation was by the immunoSEQ multiplex PCR assay. The multiplex PCR relied on a mix of 60 forward primers for TCR Vbeta segments and 13 reverse primers for TCR Jbeta segments. A multiplex PCR assay on genomic DNA amplified the CDR3 region of rearranged TCR beta genes. On the Illumina HiSeq System, the amplified TCR beta libraries were sequenced as 87-base-pair reads. Under the source paper's analysis protocol: In a later analysis, roughly 80 million unique TCR beta chains were counted across the roughly 610 repertoires, and approximately 11 million of these chains were shared by at least two donors. A nearest-neighbor algorithm error-corrected the raw reads and collapsed the reads into unique sequences, merging closely related sequences to remove PCR and sequencing errors. To assign V, D and J gene segments, CDR3 sequences were aligned to IMGT reference sequences. Each retained sequence needed at least a six-nucleotide match to both a V gene segment and a J gene segment. A rearrangement counted as productive if the CDR3 had no stop codons and remained in frame with V and J, and every other rearrangement counted as non-productive. Following IMGT convention, CDR3 was defined as the stretch from the second conserved V-encoded cysteine up to the conserved J-encoded phenylalanine. The earlier analysis of roughly 590 of the donors excluded any sequence lacking an unambiguous match to a single V gene segment. An earlier analysis of a few hundred of the donors classified V segments as functional when productive rearrangements were above 56.7% and as segregating when the standard deviation between donors was above 5%. To diagnose cytomegalovirus status from the catalog of TCR beta chain sequences, a statistical classification framework was built. V and J gene assignment, in a later analysis, came from comparing TCR nucleotide sequences with IMGT/GENE-DB human TR gene sequences. The TCRdist pipeline was used in a later analysis to assign CDR3 sequences and most-parsimonious VDJ recombination scenarios. A later analysis defined each TCR beta chain by its CDR3 amino acid sequence plus V-gene family, and excluded reads lacking a unique V-gene family. As a way to deal with suspected cross-contamination and a sequencing artifact, a later analysis dropped over 550 nucleotide sequences that were highly shared and had low generation probability. For each public chain, a later analysis derived a clonal expansion index from normalized ranks of inferred template counts within each repertoire. In a later analysis, generation probabilities were computed using a VDJ recombination model fitted to out-of-frame rearrangements, and the results were checked against IGoR. Hypergeometric tests were used in a later analysis to score TCR-TCR, TCR-HLA and TCR-CMV co-occurrence, with a repertoire-size bias correction applied to the TCR pairs. A later analysis estimated false discovery rates by permuting HLA or CMV assignments 20 times. In a later analysis, co-occurring TCRs were grouped using DBSCAN, and TCRdist sequence similarity was added for clustering within HLA-allele-positive subsets. Repertoires with fewer than 30,000 or more than 120,000 public chains were left out of co-occurrence clustering, as were five repertoires with anomalous nucleotide sharing. TCRdb took over this immuneACCESS table, retaining in-frame rearrangements with V and J assigned. Such tables are incomplete; in checked studies, under half of the missing clones stem from an unresolved V gene, and the remainder is unexplained. The DNA was the basis for D and trimming; V, J and clone size are from that table. The sample has about 200,000 clones on record. Almost 0.75% of the sample goes to the ten largest clones.

On this clone: What antigen it recognizes has not been identified.

The TCR comes from a boy younger than 18 in good health and CMV-seronegative. The specimen was PBMCs. The chain joins TRBV5-4 to TRBJ2-5, with no confident D gene call. The J call is in doubt because the DNA end fits TRBJ2-7 better. The CDR3 protein sequence reads: CASSALSSEQYF. The nucleotide sequence reads TGTGCCAGCAGCGCCCTTTCAAGCGAGCAGTACTTC.